This section outlines one T cell receptor beta chain sequence together with its context. Profiled with immunoSEQ multiplex PCR; TCRdb holds only in-frame clones, not every one. Here the sample spans hundreds of thousands of clones, almost 95% being singletons. The record originates from a study of shared clonotypes between healthy human individuals. About the research overall: CD4 naive cells filled three plates per donor, CD4 memory three, CD8 naive two and CD8 memory one.

Positive CCR7 selection of CD45RO-negative cells yielded the naive CD8 cells, and terminally differentiated effector memory CD45RA+ cells were excluded. The sequence was collected from a man aged 25-45 years in good health. The sample was naive CD8+ T cells sorted from blood.

CDR3 in amino acids: CASSYLAGDGTGELFF. The CDR3 DNA is TGTGCCAGCAGTTACCTAGCGGGGGACGGCACCGGGGAGCTGTTTTTT. This rearrangement joins TRBV6-6 to TRBJ2-2, with 10 positions matching TRBD2. This CDR3 region has 16 residues. Germline assignment: CDR1 MNHNY and CDR2 SVGAGI (reference sequence). With V trimmed by 2 bases and J by 4 bases, 4 bases remained unmatched.